This record covers a single T cell receptor beta chain. Its antigen is not identified. This sample was included in a study of cytomegalovirus exposure and HLA in healthy donors. The study's findings and limits: The majority of TCR sequences were rare, yet some public TCRs appeared in many donors. The study designated around 150 TCR beta chains cytomegalovirus-associated. Based on reports, TCR beta sequences accurately predicted HLA-A and HLA-B alleles for most subjects. Relative to equally common others, HLA-associated TCR beta chains showed greater clonal expansion in a later analysis.

13 Jbeta primers and 60 Vbeta primers were used for the PCR. Sequencing was performed with immunoSEQ multiplex PCR; in TCRdb, only in-frame clones are kept and a portion is missing. The sample has under 200,000 clones; 60% to 80% are singletons. With 5 bases clipped from V and 7 bases from J, the junction kept 10 bases outside the gene matches. The CDR3 consists of 15 residues. Germline V lookup: CDR1 SGHRS, CDR2 YFSETQ. Sequencing was done on a sample of PBMCs. This chain links TRBV5-1 with TRBJ1-4; TRBD1 aligns across 8 bases. The receptor comes from a man younger than 40 in good health and CMV-seropositive. The CDR3 sequence is CASRQTGAGGEKLFF. The CDR3 region has the DNA TGCGCCAGCAGACAGACAGGGGCCGGCGGTGAAAAACTGTTTTTT.